Reported below is one T cell receptor (beta chain). This sample stems from a study of T cells of healthy individuals. Germline V lookup: CDR1 PRHDT, CDR2 FYEKMQ (reference sequence). Trimming stripped 5 bases from V and 3 bases from J, with 18 bases between. CDR3 length: 16 residues. TCRdb re-analysed the 5' RACE reads in MiXCR, keeping a single row per CDR3 protein. The data contain tens of thousands of distinct CDR3 sequences, more than 4.5% of them singletons. The rearrangement joins TRBV13 to TRBJ2-3, with a weak D call TRBD2 (6 bases). The clonotype was recovered from a female donor in good health. The CDR3 DNA follows: TGTGCCAGCAGCCCAGCCGCAGGGAGGAATACAGATACGCAGTATTTT. Translation gives CASSPAAGRNTDTQYF.